This entry describes one T cell receptor beta chain. Germline CDR1 SNHLY, CDR2 FYNNEI. CDR3 length: 14 residues. Trimming took 7 bases from V and 0 from J; bases not matched to a gene: 3. The data stem from a study of blood T cell repertoires in COVID-19. Study as a whole: T cells, B-cell-depleted T cells, or PBMCs provided the cDNA or gDNA that served as material.

Data came from immunoSEQ multiplex PCR; TCRdb stores just in-frame clones and leaves some out. The sample contains over 85,000 clones, 84% of which appear only once. The J gene is TRBJ1-5, the V gene TRBV2; 7 nucleotides align to TRBD1. Sequenced material: peripheral blood. This sequence originates from a man aged 40-49 years with active or convalescent COVID-19. CDR3 sequence (DNA): TGTGCCAGCACGGGACAGATTAGCAATCAGCCCCAGCATTTT. This encodes CASTGQISNQPQHF.